This entry features one T cell receptor beta chain sequence. The antigen is unknown. This sample is part of a study of cytomegalovirus exposure and HLA in healthy donors. The study's findings and limits: TCR clusters originating in the first cohort tended to co-occur in the 110 or so validation repertoires, according to a later analysis. A few chains linked to CMV were shown in vitro to be specific for CMV antigens. Reportedly, diagnosis of cytomegalovirus status by the classifier showed high specificity and sensitivity.

Donors were drawn from the approximately 110-subject validation cohort, separate from the approximately 670-subject first cohort. Between the trimmed V and J ends, which lost 6 bases and 0 bases, there was a span of 11 bases. The CDR3 is 15 amino acids. Germline V CDR1 and CDR2: LNHDA, SQIVND (reference sequence). Profiling relied on immunoSEQ multiplex PCR, and the TCRdb table lists in-frame clones only, not all of them. The sample yields about 240,000 clones, around 88% seen once. The sequence was collected from a woman in her thirties in good health and CMV-seropositive. The rearrangement links TRBV19 to TRBJ1-4; D uncertain. Sequencing input: PBMCs. CDR3 coding DNA: TGTGCCAGTAGGGACTACCTTGCAACTAATGAAAAACTGTTTTTT. Protein product: CASRDYLATNEKLFF.